The T cell receptor (beta chain) under discussion was sequenced for a study of control samples from healthy donors and cancer patients. This clone occurred once. The CDR3 runs to 13 residues. Looked up from germline, CDR1 is SGDLS and CDR2 is YYNGEE. V was clipped by 0 bases and J by 5 bases, with 7 bases between them. Here immunoSEQ multiplex PCR was the method, and the copy in TCRdb shows in-frame clones only, minus some. The table has some 410,000 clones, around 90% seen once. The V call is TRBV9, the J call TRBJ2-3; unclear D gene. The sequenced sample consisted of PBMCs. The receptor was isolated from a man in his forties or fifties with head and neck cancer. The CDR3 loop reads CASSVVPGDTQYF. The CDR3 bases are TGTGCCAGCAGCGTAGTGCCAGGAGATACGCAGTATTTT.